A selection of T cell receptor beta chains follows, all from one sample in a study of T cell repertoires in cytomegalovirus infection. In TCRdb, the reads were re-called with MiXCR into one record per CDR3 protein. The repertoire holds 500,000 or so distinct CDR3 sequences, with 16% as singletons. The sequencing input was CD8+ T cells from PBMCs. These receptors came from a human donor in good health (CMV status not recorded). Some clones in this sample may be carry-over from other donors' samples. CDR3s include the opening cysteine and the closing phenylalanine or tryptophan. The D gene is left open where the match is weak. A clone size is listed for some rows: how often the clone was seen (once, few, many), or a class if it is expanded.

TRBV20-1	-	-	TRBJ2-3	TGCAGTGCTCCCCGGGACTTAACACAAGATACGCAGTATTTT	CSAPRDLTQDTQYF
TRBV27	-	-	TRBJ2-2	TGTGCCAGCAGTCCAGGCGGACCCGGGGAGCTGTTTTTT	CASSPGGPGELFF
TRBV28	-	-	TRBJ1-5	TGTGCCAGCAGTTTATATGTTGGAAGTCGGGGGCGTCAGCCCCAGCATTTT	CASSLYVGSRGRQPQHF
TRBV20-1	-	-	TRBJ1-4	TGCAGTTCCTTGGACAACAATGAAAAACTGTTTTTT	CSSLDNNEKLFF
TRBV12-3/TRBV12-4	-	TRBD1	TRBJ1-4	TGTGCCAGCAGTTCCAGGGGGCCTCGGGAAAAACTGTTTTTT	CASSSRGPREKLFF
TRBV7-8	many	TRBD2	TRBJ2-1	TGTGCCAGCAGCTCGGGACTAGCGGGTGCTCCTTCCGGCAATGAGCAGTTCTTC	CASSSGLAGAPSGNEQFF
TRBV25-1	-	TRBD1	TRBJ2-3	TGTGCCAGCAGGCAGGACAGGGCCCCACACACAGATACGCAGTATTTT	CASRQDRAPHTDTQYF
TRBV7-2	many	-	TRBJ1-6	TGTGCCAGCAGCTTAGGCTGGACAGCTAATTCACCCCTCCACTTT	CASSLGWTANSPLHF
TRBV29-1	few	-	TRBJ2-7	TGCAGCGTGAAGGACAGCCTCTCCTACGAGCAGTACTTC	CSVKDSLSYEQYF
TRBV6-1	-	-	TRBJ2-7	TGTGCCAGCAGTGAAGAGGCAGGCAGCACCGCTTACGAGCAGTACTTC	CASSEEAGSTAYEQYF
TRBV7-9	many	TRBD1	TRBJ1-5	TGTGCCAGCAGCCCACAGGGGGAAATCGATCAGCCCCAGCATTTT	CASSPQGEIDQPQHF
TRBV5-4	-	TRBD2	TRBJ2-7	TGTGCCAGCAGCCAGGGACTAGCGGGAGGTGCCTCCTACGAGCAGTACTTC	CASSQGLAGGASYEQYF
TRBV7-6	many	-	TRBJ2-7	TGTGCCAGCAGCTTAATCCCCTACGAGCAGTACTTC	CASSLIPYEQYF
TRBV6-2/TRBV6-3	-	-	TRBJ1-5	TGTGCCAGCAGTAACGCAGGGAGGGCCTATCAGCCCCAGCATTTT	CASSNAGRAYQPQHF
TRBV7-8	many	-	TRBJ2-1	TGTGCCAGCAGCACCGTCGGGAATGAGCAGTTCTTC	CASSTVGNEQFF
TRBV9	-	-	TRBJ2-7	TGTGCCAGCAGCGACGGGTTGGGGCAGTACTTC	CASSDGLGQYF
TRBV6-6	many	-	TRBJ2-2	TGTGCCAGCAGTTACTCGTTAGTCGGGGGAGGCAGCGCGAACACCGGGGAGCTGTTTTTT	CASSYSLVGGGSANTGELFF
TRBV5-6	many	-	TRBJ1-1	TGTGCCAGCAGCTCCCTCCCCGGGACTTCGGGTGGGTTCGGCACTGAAGCTTTCTTT	CASSSLPGTSGGFGTEAFF
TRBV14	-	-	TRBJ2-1	TGTGCCAGCAGCTTTCGACAGTCCCCTTACAATGAGCAGTTCTTC	CASSFRQSPYNEQFF
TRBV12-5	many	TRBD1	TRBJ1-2	TGTGCTAGTGGTTTTGGGGACAGGGGGATTAACTATGGCTACACCTTC	CASGFGDRGINYGYTF
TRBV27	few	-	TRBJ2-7	TGTGCCAGCAGGGTGGGAGGTAGTTACGAGCAGTACTTC	CASRVGGSYEQYF
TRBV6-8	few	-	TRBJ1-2	TGTGCCAGCAGTCCTGGTTTGGACTATGGCTACACCTTC	CASSPGLDYGYTF
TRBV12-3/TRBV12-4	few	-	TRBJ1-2	TGTGCCAGCAGTTTAGCGACCCCGTCACTCAGGGCTGGCTACACCTTC	CASSLATPSLRAGYTF
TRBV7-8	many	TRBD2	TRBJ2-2	TGTGCCAGCAGCCCCAGACCGGCGGGGGCCGGGGAGCTGTTTTTT	CASSPRPAGAGELFF
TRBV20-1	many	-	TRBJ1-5	TGCAGTGCTAGAGCGTTAAAGGGGGAGAATCAGCCCCAGCATTTT	CSARALKGENQPQHF
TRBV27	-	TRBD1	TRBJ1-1	TGTGCCAGCAGCCCCGACAGGGGGCCATCAGCTTTCTTT	CASSPDRGPSAFF
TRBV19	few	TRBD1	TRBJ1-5	TGTGCCAGTAGTCTACTCCGGGACAGGGATCAGCCCCAGCATTTT	CASSLLRDRDQPQHF
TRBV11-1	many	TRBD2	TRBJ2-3	TGTGCCAGCAGCTTGAGCGGGAGCGGCGCAGATACGCAGTATTTT	CASSLSGSGADTQYF
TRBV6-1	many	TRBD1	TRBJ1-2	TGTGCCAGCGACAGGGAAGACTATGGCTACACCTTC	CASDREDYGYTF
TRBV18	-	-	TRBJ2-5	TGTGCCAGCTCACCACCGATCGCGACGGCGACCCAGTACTTC	CASSPPIATATQYF
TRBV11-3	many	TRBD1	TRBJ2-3	TGTGCCAGCAGCTTAGTCGGGACAGGGGGATTCCCAGCAGATACGCAGTATTTT	CASSLVGTGGFPADTQYF
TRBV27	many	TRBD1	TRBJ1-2	TGTGCCAGCAGCTCGGGACAGATCCCTAACTATGGCTACACCTTC	CASSSGQIPNYGYTF
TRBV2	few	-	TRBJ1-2	TGTGCCAGCATACCGTCAGGGCATGGCTACACCTTC	CASIPSGHGYTF
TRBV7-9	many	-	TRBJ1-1	TGTGCCAGCAGCTTAAGCGTTCCGAACACTGAAGCTTTCTTT	CASSLSVPNTEAFF
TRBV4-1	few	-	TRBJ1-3	TGCGCCAGCAGCCAAGTCTATCAGGGAATGACAAACACCATATATTTT	CASSQVYQGMTNTIYF
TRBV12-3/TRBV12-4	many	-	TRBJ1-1	TGTGCCAGCCAGGGGACTGAAGCTTTCTTT	CASQGTEAFF
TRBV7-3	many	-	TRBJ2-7	TGTGCCAGCAGCGAAGGCCAGATATCATACGAGCAGTACTTC	CASSEGQISYEQYF
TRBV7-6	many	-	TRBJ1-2	TGTGCCAGCAGTCGGCCCGGACAGTTCTATGGCTACACCTTC	CASSRPGQFYGYTF
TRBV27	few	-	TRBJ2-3	TGTGCCAGCAGGGCGGACAGTTATACGCAGTATTTT	CASRADSYTQYF
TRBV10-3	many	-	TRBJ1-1	TGTGCCATCATCCAGGGGACTGAAGCTTTCTTT	CAIIQGTEAFF
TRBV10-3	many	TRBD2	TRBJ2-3	TGTGCCATCGGGGGGACTAGCGGGGGGGACCCCACAGATACGCAGTATTTT	CAIGGTSGGDPTDTQYF
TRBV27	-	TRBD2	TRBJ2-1	TGTGCCAGCAGCCTGACTAGCGGGAGGGCCCGCGGTGAGCAGTTCTTC	CASSLTSGRARGEQFF
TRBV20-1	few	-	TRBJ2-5	TGCAGTGCTAGAGATCGGGACTACCAAGAGACCCAGTACTTC	CSARDRDYQETQYF
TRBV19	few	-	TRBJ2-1	TGTGCCAGTAGTCCCGGACTGGCGAAGGAGCAGTTCTTC	CASSPGLAKEQFF
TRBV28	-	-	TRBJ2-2	TGTGCCAGCAGTCCCCAAGCAGGGGTGGACGGGGAGCTGTTTTTT	CASSPQAGVDGELFF
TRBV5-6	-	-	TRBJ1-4	TGTGCCAGCAGCTTGGCGGATACCAATGAAAAACTGTTTTTT	CASSLADTNEKLFF
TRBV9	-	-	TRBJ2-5	TGTGCCAGCAGCGGCGGAGGGGGCCAGAAAGAGACCCAGTACTTC	CASSGGGGQKETQYF
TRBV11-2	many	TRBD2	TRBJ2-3	TGTGCCAGCAGCCCAACGTGGAAGGGGAGGGCCCGGGGAGATACGCAGTATTTT	CASSPTWKGRARGDTQYF